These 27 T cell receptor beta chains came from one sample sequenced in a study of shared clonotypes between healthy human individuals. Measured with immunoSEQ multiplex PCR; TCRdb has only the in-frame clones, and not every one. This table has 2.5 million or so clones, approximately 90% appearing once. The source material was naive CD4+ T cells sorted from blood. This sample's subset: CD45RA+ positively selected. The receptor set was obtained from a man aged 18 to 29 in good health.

The CDR3 sequence: CASSLASNSPLHF. For the CDR3, the DNA is TGTGCCAGCAGCTTGGCGTCTAATTCACCCCTCCACTTT. The chain employs TRBV5-8 and TRBJ1-6; no clear D. V was clipped by 0 bases and J by 6 bases, with 4 bases between them. The germline gives CDR1 SGHTS, CDR2 YDEGEE. The CDR3 runs to 13 residues. The full variable domain, in which reference TRBV5-8 and TRBJ1-6 provide the parts outside the CDR3, is EAGVTQSPTHLIKTRGQQATLRCSPISGHTSVYWYQQALGLGLQFLLWYDEGEERNRGNFPPRFSGRQFPNYSSELNVNALELEDSALYLCASSLASNSPLHFGNGTRLTVT.

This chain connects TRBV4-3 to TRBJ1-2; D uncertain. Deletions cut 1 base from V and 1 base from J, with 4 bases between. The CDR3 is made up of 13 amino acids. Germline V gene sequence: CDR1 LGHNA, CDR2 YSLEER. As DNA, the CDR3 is TGCGCCAGCAGCCAAGTTAGTAACTATGGCTACACCTTC. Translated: CASSQVSNYGYTF.

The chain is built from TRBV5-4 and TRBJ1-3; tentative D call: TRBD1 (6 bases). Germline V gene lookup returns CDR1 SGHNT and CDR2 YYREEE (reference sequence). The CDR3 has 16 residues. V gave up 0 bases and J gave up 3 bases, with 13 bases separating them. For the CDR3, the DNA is TGTGCCAGCAGCTTGGTGTCACAGGGAAGTGGAAACACCATATATTTT. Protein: CASSLVSQGSGNTIYF. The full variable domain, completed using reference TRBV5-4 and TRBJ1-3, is ETGVTQSPTHLIKTRGQQVTLRCSSQSGHNTVSWYQQALGQGPQFIFQYYREEENGRGNFPPRFSGLQFPNYSSELNVNALELDDSALYLCASSLVSQGSGNTIYFGEGSWLTVV.

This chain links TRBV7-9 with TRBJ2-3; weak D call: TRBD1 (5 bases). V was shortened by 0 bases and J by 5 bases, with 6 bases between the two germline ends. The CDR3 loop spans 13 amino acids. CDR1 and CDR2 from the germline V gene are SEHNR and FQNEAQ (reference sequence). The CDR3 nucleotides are TGTGCCAGCAGCTTAGCGGGGCAAGATACGCAGTATTTT. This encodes CASSLAGQDTQYF. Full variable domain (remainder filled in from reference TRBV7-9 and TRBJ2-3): DTGVSQNPRHKITKRGQNVTFRCDPISEHNRLYWYRQTLGQGPEFLTYFQNEAQLEKSRLLSDRFSAERPKGSFSTLEIQRTEQGDSAMYLCASSLAGQDTQYFGPGTRLTVL.

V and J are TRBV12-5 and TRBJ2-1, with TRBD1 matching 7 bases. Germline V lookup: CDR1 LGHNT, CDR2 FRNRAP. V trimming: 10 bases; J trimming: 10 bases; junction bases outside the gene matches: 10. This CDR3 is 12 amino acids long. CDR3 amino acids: CATEQGVGEQFF. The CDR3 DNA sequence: TGTGCTACAGAGCAGGGGGTGGGCGAGCAGTTCTTC.

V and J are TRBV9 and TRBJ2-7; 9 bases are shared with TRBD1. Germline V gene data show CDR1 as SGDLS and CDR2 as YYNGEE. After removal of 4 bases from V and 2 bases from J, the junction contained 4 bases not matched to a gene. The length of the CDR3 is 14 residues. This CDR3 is CASSSHRGPYEQYF. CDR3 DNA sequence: TGTGCCAGCAGCTCTCACAGGGGGCCCTACGAGCAGTACTTC.

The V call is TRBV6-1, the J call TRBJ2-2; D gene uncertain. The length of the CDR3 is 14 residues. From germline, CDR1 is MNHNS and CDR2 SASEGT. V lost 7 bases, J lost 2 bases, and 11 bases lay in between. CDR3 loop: CASNLDPNTGELFF. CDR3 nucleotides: TGTGCCAGCAATCTGGACCCAAACACCGGGGAGCTGTTTTTT.

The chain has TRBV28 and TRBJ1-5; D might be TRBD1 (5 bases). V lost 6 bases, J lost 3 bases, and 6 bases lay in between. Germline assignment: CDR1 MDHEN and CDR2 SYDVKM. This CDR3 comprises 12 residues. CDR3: CASRQANQPQHF. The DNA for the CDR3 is TGTGCCAGCAGACAGGCCAATCAGCCCCAGCATTTT.

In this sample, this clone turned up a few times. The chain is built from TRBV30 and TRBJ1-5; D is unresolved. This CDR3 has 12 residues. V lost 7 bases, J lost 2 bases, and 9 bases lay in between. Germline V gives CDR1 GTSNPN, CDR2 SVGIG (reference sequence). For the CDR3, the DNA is TGTGCCTTGAAGGATGGCAATCAGCCCCAGCATTTT. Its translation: CALKDGNQPQHF.

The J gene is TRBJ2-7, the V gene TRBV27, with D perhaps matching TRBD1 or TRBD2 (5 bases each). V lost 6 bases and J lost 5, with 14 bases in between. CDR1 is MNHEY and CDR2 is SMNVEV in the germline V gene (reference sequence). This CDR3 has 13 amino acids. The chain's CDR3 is CASRTTWGNEQYF. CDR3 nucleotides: TGTGCCAGCAGGACCACCTGGGGGAACGAGCAGTACTTC.

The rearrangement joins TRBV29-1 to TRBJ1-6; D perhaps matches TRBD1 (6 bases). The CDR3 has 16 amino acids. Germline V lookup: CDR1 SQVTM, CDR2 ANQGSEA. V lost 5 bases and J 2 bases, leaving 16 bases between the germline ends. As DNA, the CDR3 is TGCAGCGTTCACTCCGGGACAAGGACCTATAATTCACCCCTCCACTTT. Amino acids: CSVHSGTRTYNSPLHF.

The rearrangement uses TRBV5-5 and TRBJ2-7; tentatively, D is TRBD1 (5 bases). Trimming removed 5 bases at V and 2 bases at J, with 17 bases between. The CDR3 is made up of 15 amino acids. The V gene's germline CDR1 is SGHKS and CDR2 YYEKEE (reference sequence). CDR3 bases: TGTGCCAGCAGGGTTGATTGGCAGGGCGCCTACGAGCAGTACTTC. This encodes CASRVDWQGAYEQYF.

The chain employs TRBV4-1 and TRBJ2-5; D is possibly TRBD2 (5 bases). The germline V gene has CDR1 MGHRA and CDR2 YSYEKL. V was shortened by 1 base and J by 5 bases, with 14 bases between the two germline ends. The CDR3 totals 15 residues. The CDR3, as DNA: TGCGCCAGCAGCCAAGGAGAGTCGGGAATGGAGACCCAGTACTTC. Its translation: CASSQGESGMETQYF.

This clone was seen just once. CDR3 residues: CASSQVGSGPSYEQYF. The CDR3 DNA is TGCGCCAGCAGCCAAGTAGGTAGCGGGCCCTCCTACGAGCAGTACTTC. The V call is TRBV4-3, the J call TRBJ2-7; 7 nucleotides agree with TRBD2. The CDR3 loop spans 16 amino acids. Trimming removed 1 base from V and 0 bases from J; junction bases left unmatched: 6. Germline assignment: CDR1 LGHNA and CDR2 YSLEER.

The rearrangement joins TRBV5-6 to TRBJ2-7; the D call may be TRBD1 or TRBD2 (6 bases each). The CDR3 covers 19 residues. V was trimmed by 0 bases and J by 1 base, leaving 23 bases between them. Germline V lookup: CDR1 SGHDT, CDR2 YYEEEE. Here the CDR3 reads CASSLDGRNGGFFSYEQYF. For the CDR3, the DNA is TGTGCCAGCAGCTTGGATGGTCGTAACGGGGGCTTTTTTTCCTACGAGCAGTACTTC. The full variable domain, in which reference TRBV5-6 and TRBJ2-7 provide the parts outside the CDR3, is DAGVTQSPTHLIKTRGQQVTLRCSPKSGHDTVSWYQQALGQGPQFIFQYYEEEERQRGNFPDRFSGHQFPNYSSELNVNALLLGDSALYLCASSLDGRNGGFFSYEQYFGPGTRLTVT.

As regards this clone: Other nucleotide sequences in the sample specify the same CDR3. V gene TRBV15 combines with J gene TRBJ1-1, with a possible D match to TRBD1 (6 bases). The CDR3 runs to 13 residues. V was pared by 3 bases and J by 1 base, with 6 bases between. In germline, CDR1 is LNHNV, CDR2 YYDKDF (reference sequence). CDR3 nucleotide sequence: TGTGCCACCAGCAGCAGGGGGAACACTGAAGCTTTCTTT. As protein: CATSSRGNTEAFF.

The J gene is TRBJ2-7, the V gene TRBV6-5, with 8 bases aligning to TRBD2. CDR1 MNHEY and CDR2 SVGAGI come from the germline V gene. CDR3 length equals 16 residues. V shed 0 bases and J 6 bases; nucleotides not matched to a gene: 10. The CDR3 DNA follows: TGTGCCAGCAGTTACTCGAATGCGGGGGGCCCTCTCGAGCAGTACTTC. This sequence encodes CASSYSNAGGPLEQYF.

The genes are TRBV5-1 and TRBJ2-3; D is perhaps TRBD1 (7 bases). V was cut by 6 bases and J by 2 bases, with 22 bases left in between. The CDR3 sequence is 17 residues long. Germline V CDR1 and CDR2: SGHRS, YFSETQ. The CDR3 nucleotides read TGCGCCAGCACCGACAGGGTTGGAGGGGTAATCACAGATACGCAGTATTTT. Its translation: CASTDRVGGVITDTQYF.

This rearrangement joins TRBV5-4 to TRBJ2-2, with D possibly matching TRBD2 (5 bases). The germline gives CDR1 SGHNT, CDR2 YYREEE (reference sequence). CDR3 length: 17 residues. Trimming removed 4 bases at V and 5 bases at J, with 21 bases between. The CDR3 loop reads CASSTLGSGTGTGELFF. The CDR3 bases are TGTGCCAGCAGCACCCTCGGGTCGGGTACGGGAACCGGGGAGCTGTTTTTT.

The CDR3: CAWSGGGAQADTQYF. The CDR3 coding sequence is TGTGCCTGGAGTGGAGGTGGAGCGCAGGCAGATACGCAGTATTTT. V gene TRBV30 combines with J gene TRBJ2-3; D is undetermined. This CDR3 contains 15 residues. Germline values: CDR1 GTSNPN, CDR2 SVGIG (reference sequence). V lost 1 base and J lost 4, with 15 bases in between.

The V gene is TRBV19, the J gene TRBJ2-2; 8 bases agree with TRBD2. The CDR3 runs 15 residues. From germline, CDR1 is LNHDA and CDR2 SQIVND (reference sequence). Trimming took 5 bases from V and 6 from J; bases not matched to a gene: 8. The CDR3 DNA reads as TGTGCCAGTAGTCCTAAAGCGGGGGCGGCCGGGGAGCTGTTTTTT. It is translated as CASSPKAGAAGELFF. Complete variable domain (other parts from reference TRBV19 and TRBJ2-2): DGGITQSPKYLFRKEGQNVTLSCEQNLNHDAMYWYRQDPGQGLRLIYYSQIVNDFQKGDIAEGYSVSREKKESFPLTVTSAQKNPTAFYLCASSPKAGAAGELFFGEGSRLTVL.

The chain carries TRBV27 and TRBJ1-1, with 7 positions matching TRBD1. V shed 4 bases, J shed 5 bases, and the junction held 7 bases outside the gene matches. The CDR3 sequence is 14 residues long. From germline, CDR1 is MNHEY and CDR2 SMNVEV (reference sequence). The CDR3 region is CASSSGQLGTEAFF. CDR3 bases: TGTGCCAGCAGTTCGGGACAGCTCGGTACTGAAGCTTTCTTT.

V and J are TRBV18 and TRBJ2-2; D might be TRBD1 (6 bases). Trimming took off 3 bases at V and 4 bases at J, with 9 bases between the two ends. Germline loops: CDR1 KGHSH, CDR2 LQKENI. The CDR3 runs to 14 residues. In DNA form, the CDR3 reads TGTGCCAGCTCACCTGACAGGTCCACCGGGGAGCTGTTTTTT. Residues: CASSPDRSTGELFF.

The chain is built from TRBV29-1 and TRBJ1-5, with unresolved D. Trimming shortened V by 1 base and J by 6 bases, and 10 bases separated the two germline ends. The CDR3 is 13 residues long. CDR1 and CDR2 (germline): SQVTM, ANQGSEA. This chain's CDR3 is CSVEAGSGQPQHF. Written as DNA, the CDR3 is TGCAGCGTTGAAGCAGGTTCGGGTCAGCCCCAGCATTTT.

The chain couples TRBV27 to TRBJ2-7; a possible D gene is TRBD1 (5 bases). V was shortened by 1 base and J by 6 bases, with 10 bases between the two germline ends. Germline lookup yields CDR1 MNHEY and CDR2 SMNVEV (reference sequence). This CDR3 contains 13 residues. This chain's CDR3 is CASSLFWGREQYF. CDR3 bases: TGTGCCAGCAGTTTATTCTGGGGCCGCGAGCAGTACTTC.

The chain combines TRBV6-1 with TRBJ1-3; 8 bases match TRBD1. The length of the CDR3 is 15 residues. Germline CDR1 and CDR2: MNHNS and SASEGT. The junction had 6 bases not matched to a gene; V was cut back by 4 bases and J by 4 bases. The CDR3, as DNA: TGTGCCAGCAGTGCACAGGGGGGTCCGGGAAACACCATATATTTT. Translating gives CASSAQGGPGNTIYF.

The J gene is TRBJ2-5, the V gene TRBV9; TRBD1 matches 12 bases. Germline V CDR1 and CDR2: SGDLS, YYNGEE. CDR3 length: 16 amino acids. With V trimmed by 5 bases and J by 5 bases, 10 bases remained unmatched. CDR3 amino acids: CASSAGTGGNGETQYF. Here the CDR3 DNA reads TGTGCCAGCAGTGCCGGGACAGGGGGCAATGGGGAGACCCAGTACTTC.